This T cell receptor (beta chain) was observed in a study of cytomegalovirus exposure and HLA in healthy donors (dated 2017 in TCRdb). Turning to the overall study: An earlier analysis of 587 of the donors reported under 300 Gb of sequence data and 117 million unique TCR beta sequences obtained from some 200 million T cells. Alongside the repertoire data, information on donor age, sex, ethnicity and CMV serostatus was compiled. Class I and class II HLA loci were covered by the typing at four-digit resolution. Of the approximately 400 genotyped donors, about 80% fell in the genetic ancestry cluster associated with self-reported Caucasian donors. A later genetic analysis took genome-wide SNP genotypes for about 60% of the roughly 670 donors and used that subset as a discovery cohort. To study patterns of TCR occurrence, a later analysis re-analyzed previously published TCR beta repertoires from 666 donors and added high-resolution HLA genotyping. About five DR-DQ haplotypes were treated as single units for association and clustering because of strong linkage in the cohort. An early release covering 550 to 700 HLA-typed donors comprised roughly 300 gigabases of sequencing data and tens of millions of unique TCR sequences. High-throughput TCR immunosequencing, statistical association of individual TCRs with disease status, and machine learning were combined to predict cytomegalovirus infection status. A separate validation cohort of roughly 130 different subjects was used in addition to the 666-subject first cohort. Every repertoire in the discovery cohort had been generated on one and the same sequencing platform. The number of typed donors differed by locus: about 629-630 for A, B, C, DRB1 and DQB1; 500 to 550 for DQA1; about 600 for DPA1; and around 490 for DPB1. The aim of the study was to test whether cataloging public T cell receptors could identify signatures of past pathogen exposure. On average, roughly 240,000 unique TCR beta nucleotide sequences were sequenced per donor among more than 350 genotyped donors of the cohort, with 15% to 20% of those sequences being non-productive. Rather than drawing on any new phenotypic data, the later analysis identified candidate immune exposures from TCR beta sequences and the way those sequences occurred across donors. The study used immunosequencing to profile the T cell repertoires of several hundred subjects and linked those repertoires to cytomegalovirus serostatus. An earlier analysis of around 540 of the donors applied high-throughput TCR beta sequencing to assess whether each TCR beta V gene segment acted as functional or pseudogenic.

V and J are trimmed by 5 bases and 2 bases, and the gene matches miss 6 bases of the junction. The germline V gene provides CDR1 MDHEN and CDR2 SYDVKM. Including cysteine and phenylalanine, the CDR3 has 16 amino acids. Of all the DNA, just the CDR3 is kept, 48 bases in frame from base 1. Libraries came from the immunoSEQ multiplex PCR assay. For the multiplex PCR, a mixture combining 60 forward primers for TCR Vbeta segments and 13 reverse primers for TCR Jbeta segments was used. The CDR3 region of rearranged TCR beta genes was amplified from genomic DNA by a multiplex PCR assay. The Illumina HiSeq System was used to sequence the amplified TCR beta libraries as 87-base-pair reads. The study's own analysis went as follows. In a later analysis, some 80 million unique TCR beta chains were counted across the 690 or so repertoires, and approximately 11 million of these chains were shared by at least two donors. Raw reads were error-corrected and collapsed into unique sequences by a nearest-neighbor algorithm in which closely related sequences were merged to remove PCR and sequencing errors. To assign V, D and J gene segments, CDR3 sequences were aligned to IMGT reference sequences. Each retained sequence needed at least a six-nucleotide match to both a V gene segment and a J gene segment. A rearrangement was called productive if the CDR3 had no stop codons and remained in frame with V and J, and every other rearrangement was called non-productive. Following IMGT convention, CDR3 was defined as the stretch from the second conserved V-encoded cysteine up to the conserved J-encoded phenylalanine. In an earlier analysis of 550 to 650 of the donors, sequences lacking an unambiguous match to a single V gene segment were excluded. An earlier analysis of approximately 590 of the donors classified V segments as functional when productive rearrangements were above 56.7% and as segregating when the standard deviation between donors was above 5%. To diagnose cytomegalovirus status from the catalog of TCR beta chain sequences, a statistical classification framework was built. A later analysis assigned V and J genes by comparing TCR nucleotide sequences with IMGT/GENE-DB human TR gene sequences. Using the TCRdist pipeline, a later analysis assigned CDR3 sequences along with most-parsimonious VDJ recombination scenarios. A later analysis defined each TCR beta chain by its CDR3 amino acid sequence plus V-gene family, and excluded reads lacking a unique V-gene family. As a way to deal with suspected cross-contamination and a sequencing artifact, a later analysis dropped hundreds of nucleotide sequences that were highly shared and had low generation probability. For each public chain, a later analysis derived a clonal expansion index from normalized ranks of inferred template counts within each repertoire. In a later analysis, generation probabilities were computed using a VDJ recombination model fitted to out-of-frame rearrangements, and the results were checked against IGoR. In a later analysis, TCR-TCR, TCR-HLA and TCR-CMV co-occurrence was scored with hypergeometric tests, and a repertoire-size bias correction was applied to TCR pairs. A later analysis estimated false discovery rates by permuting HLA or CMV assignments 20 times. In a later analysis, co-occurring TCRs were grouped with DBSCAN, and TCRdist sequence similarity was added when clustering was performed within HLA-allele-positive subsets. Repertoires with fewer than 30,000 or more than 120,000 public chains were left out of co-occurrence clustering, as were five repertoires with anomalous nucleotide sharing. TCRdb's version of the immuneACCESS table is confined to in-frame rearrangements and falls short of the full clone set. An unresolved V gene accounts for under half of the shortfall where checked; the remainder is of unknown origin. For V, J and clone size, that table is used; D and trimming come from the DNA. This sample has some 150,000 clones in its table, and roughly 81% of those were observed once. The ten biggest clones cover approximately 13% of the sample.

This clone was seen more than once but under ten times. There is no known antigen for this receptor. One base away there is no much larger clone; base qualities are not given. The cohort was made up of around 720 healthy bone marrow donors. Cohort members were all nominally healthy when sampled, although unrecorded immune exposures were likely present. The donor tested CMV seronegative, placing the donor among the 350 or so seronegative members of the cohort. Each donor provided a peripheral blood sample, and peripheral blood mononuclear cells were used for TCR beta sequencing. The Qiagen DNeasy Blood Extraction Kit was used to extract genomic DNA from the blood cell samples. Broader findings and caveats from the paper: Correlated functional status among segregating V segments might reflect linkage disequilibrium, but an unknown experimental factor could not be ruled out. The 87-base-pair reads could not distinguish some IMGT-functional V segments, including TRBV6-2 and TRBV6-3, so those segments were excluded. A further reported finding was that TCR beta sequences accurately predicted the HLA-A and HLA-B alleles for most subjects in the first cohort. According to a later analysis, parvovirus B19, influenza, CMV and Epstein-Barr virus appeared linked to several top co-occurrence clusters. A later analysis associated about 17,000 TCR beta sequences with specific HLA alleles at a false discovery rate of 0.05. Because counts were too low, seventeen rarely observed V segments, including chromosome 9 orphons, were left out of the earlier analysis of approximately 500 of the donors. A cluster of highly shared sequence variants was judged likely to be a technical artifact of the sequencing pipeline. The classifier was reported to diagnose cytomegalovirus status with high specificity and sensitivity in both the original cohort and the validation cohort. Roughly uniform sequencing depth across donors was assumed in presence/absence analyses, although this assumption may not hold. In the study, 150 to 200 TCR beta chains were listed as associated with cytomegalovirus. Because some donors lacked HLA typing at each locus, the association tests relied only on the typed subset. Most TCR sequences were seen in very few donors, while some public TCRs were found in many individuals. Immune exposure information for the cohort was limited to CMV serostatus. An association between a missense DCLRE1C variant and V-gene and J-gene trimming of TCR beta chains was found in a later genetic analysis and replicated in an independent cohort. According to a later genetic analysis, donors in an Asian-associated ancestry cluster had fewer N-insertions in productive TCRs than the roughly 700-donor mean. Only TCR beta chains were sequenced in this cohort, and the absence of alpha or paired-chain data limited detectable features. In a later analysis, most CMV-associated TCR beta chains were found to appear HLA-restricted, with HLA associations seemingly driven largely by CMV exposure. An earlier analysis of approximately 530 of the donors showed that most TCR beta V segments appeared in productive rearrangements either about 87% or about 30% of the time, which broadly matched IMGT annotations. In vitro tests confirmed that a few of the cytomegalovirus-associated TCR beta chains recognize cytomegalovirus antigens. Compared with equally common non-associated chains, HLA-associated TCR beta chains in a later analysis were more clonally expanded and had lower generation probabilities. According to the authors, the approach could potentially be generalized to other disease states and immunological phenotypes. A later analysis found that TCR association rates varied across HLA loci, with DRB1 alleles showing the most associated TCRs and HLA-C alleles the fewest. When HLA alleles, especially DR and DQ, strongly co-occurred, TCR associations were difficult to assign to individual alleles.

This sequence uses TRBV28 and TRBJ1-2; 12 bases in the junction line up with TRBD1. Sequenced sample: PBMCs. The TCR was taken from a woman aged 50 to 65 in good health and CMV-seronegative. The base sequence is TGTGCCAGCAGTCCGGAGGGACAGGGGGCGAACTATGGCTACACCTTC. This gives the protein CASSPEGQGANYGYTF.